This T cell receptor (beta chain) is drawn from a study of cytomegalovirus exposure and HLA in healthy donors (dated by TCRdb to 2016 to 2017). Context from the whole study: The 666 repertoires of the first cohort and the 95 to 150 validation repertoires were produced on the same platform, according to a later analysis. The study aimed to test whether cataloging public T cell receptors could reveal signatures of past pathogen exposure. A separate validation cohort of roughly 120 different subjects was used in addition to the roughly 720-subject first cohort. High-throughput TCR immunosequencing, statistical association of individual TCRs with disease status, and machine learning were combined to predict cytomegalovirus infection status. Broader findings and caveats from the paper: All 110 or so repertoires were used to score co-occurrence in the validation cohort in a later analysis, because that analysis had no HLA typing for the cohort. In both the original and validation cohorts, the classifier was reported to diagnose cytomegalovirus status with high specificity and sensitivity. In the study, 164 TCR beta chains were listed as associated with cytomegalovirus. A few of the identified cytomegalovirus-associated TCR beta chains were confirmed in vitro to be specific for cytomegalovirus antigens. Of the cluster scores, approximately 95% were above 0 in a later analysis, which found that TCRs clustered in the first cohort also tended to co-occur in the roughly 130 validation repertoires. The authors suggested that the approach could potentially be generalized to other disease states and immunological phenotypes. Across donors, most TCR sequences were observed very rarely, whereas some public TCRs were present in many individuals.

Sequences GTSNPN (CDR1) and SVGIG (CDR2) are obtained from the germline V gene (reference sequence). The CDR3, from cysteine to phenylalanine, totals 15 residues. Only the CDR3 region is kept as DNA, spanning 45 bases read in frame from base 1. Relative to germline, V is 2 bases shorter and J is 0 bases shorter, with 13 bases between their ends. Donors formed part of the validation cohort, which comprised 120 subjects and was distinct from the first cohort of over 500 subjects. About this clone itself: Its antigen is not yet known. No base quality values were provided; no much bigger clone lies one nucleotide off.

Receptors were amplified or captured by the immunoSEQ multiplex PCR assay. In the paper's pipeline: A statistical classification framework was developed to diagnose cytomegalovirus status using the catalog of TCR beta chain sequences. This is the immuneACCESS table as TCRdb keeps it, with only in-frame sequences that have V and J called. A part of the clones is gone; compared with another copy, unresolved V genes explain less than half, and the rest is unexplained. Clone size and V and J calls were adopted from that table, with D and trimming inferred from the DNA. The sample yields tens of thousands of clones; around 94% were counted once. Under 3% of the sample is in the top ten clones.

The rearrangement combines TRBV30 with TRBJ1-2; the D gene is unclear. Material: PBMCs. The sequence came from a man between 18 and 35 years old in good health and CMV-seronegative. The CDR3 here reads CAWSSFGAPNYGYTF. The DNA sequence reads TGTGCCTGGAGTAGCTTCGGAGCGCCTAACTATGGCTACACCTTC.